Listed below are T cell receptor beta chains from one sample, sequenced in a study of blood T cell repertoires in COVID-19. This table comes from immunoSEQ multiplex PCR, and its TCRdb copy is limited to in-frame clones, with some not included. Of 270,000 or so clones in the sample, around 82% were seen once. Material: peripheral blood. These receptors came from a woman aged 45-60 years who had recovered from COVID-19. The CDR3 runs from the conserved cysteine through the conserved F or W. The D gene is left open where the match is weak. Clone size appears in some rows only: once, few, many, or a class for an expanded clone.

length | D | J | V | size | DNA | CDR3
19 | TRBD2 | TRBJ2-3 | TRBV7-7 | once | TGTGCCAGCAGCTTAGACCCCCCCGAAAATAGCGGGGGTCTGGATACGCAGTATTTT | CASSLDPPENSGGLDTQYF
14 | - | TRBJ1-5 | TRBV27 | - | TGTGCCAGCAGTTTCTCAGGGTCAGGACAGCCCCAGCATTTT | CASSFSGSGQPQHF
16 | TRBD2 | TRBJ2-7 | TRBV28 | - | TGTGCCAGCAGATCCTCCGGGACTAGCGGGCTCTACGAGCAGTACTTC | CASRSSGTSGLYEQYF
12 | TRBD1 | TRBJ1-2 | TRBV28 | - | TGTGCCAGCAGCGGACAGGGCTCTGGCTACACCTTC | CASSGQGSGYTF
15 | - | TRBJ1-4 | TRBV5-1 | - | TGCGCCAGCAGCTCCCTACAGGGACCGAATGAAAAACTGTTTTTT | CASSSLQGPNEKLFF
14 | - | TRBJ2-3 | TRBV19 | once | TGTGCCAGTAGTGACGGGGCGGGGTTGGATACGCAGTATTTT | CASSDGAGLDTQYF
17 | TRBD1 | TRBJ1-2 | TRBV9 | - | TGTGCCAGCAGCACCCCCCGGGGGACAGAAACTAACTATGGCTACACCTTC | CASSTPRGTETNYGYTF
15 | TRBD1 | TRBJ2-7 | TRBV7-2 | - | TGTGCCAGCAGCTTAGAATTAACAGGGGGATACGAGCAGTACTTC | CASSLELTGGYEQYF
17 | TRBD2 | TRBJ2-3 | TRBV27 | - | TGTGCCAGCAGTTATGGACTAGCGGGGGGCCACACAGATACGCAGTATTTT | CASSYGLAGGHTDTQYF
15 | - | TRBJ2-7 | TRBV11-2 | few | TGTGCCAGCAGCACCGCGGGGGCGCGTTCCTACGAGCAGTACTTC | CASSTAGARSYEQYF
15 | TRBD1 | TRBJ1-2 | TRBV27 | - | TGTGCCAGCAGTTTAGCCGGGACAGGGAACTATGGCTACACCTTC | CASSLAGTGNYGYTF
15 | - | TRBJ1-3 | TRBV9 | - | TGTGCCAGCAGCGTAGCTTCGGCAGGGCTGAACACCATATATTTT | CASSVASAGLNTIYF
13 | - | TRBJ1-1 | TRBV29-1 | - | TGCAGCGTTGATAGAGGGATGAACACTGAAGCTTTCTTT | CSVDRGMNTEAFF
14 | - | TRBJ1-1 | TRBV10-3 | few | TGTGCCATCAAAAAGGAGGGTGGGAACACTGAAGCTTTCTTT | CAIKKEGGNTEAFF
18 | TRBD1 | TRBJ2-6 | TRBV5-8 | few | TGTGCCAGCAAGTTCCAGGGGGCCATTACCTCTGGGGCCAACGTCCTGACTTTC | CASKFQGAITSGANVLTF
13 | - | TRBJ2-3 | TRBV6-2/TRBV6-3 | - | TGTGCCAGCAGCCTTTCGGGAGCAGATACGCAGTATTTT | CASSLSGADTQYF
17 | TRBD1 | TRBJ2-7 | TRBV28 | once | TGTGCCAGCACCCCACTTCGGACAGGACCCCTCTCCTACGAGCAGTACTTC | CASTPLRTGPLSYEQYF
14 | - | TRBJ2-4 | TRBV5-1 | - | TGCGCCAGCAGCTCTATGGAAACAGGGAACATTCAGTACTTC | CASSSMETGNIQYF
16 | - | TRBJ2-2 | TRBV27 | once | TGTGCCAGCAGTAAGACACCTCCCCCGAACACCGGGGAGCTGTTTTTT | CASSKTPPPNTGELFF
15 | TRBD1 | TRBJ2-1 | TRBV5-4 | - | TGTGCCAGCAGCTTGGAAGGGACAGGGCGTCGTGAGCAGTTCTTC | CASSLEGTGRREQFF
17 | TRBD1 | TRBJ1-6 | TRBV3-1/TRBV3-2 | - | TGTGCCAGCAGCCATAGACCGGGACAGGGGCTGAATTCACCCCTCCACTTT | CASSHRPGQGLNSPLHF
16 | - | TRBJ1-3 | TRBV27 | - | TGTGCCAGCAGTTCCAATGGATGGGGGGCTGGAAACACCATATATTTT | CASSSNGWGAGNTIYF
14 | TRBD1 | TRBJ1-1 | TRBV24-1 | once | TGTGCCACCAGTGCAGGGGGCTTGAACACTGAAGCTTTCTTT | CATSAGGLNTEAFF
14 | - | TRBJ2-1 | TRBV28 | - | TGTGCCAGCAGTTTATTGAGCTACTACAATGAGCAGTTCTTC | CASSLLSYYNEQFF
16 | TRBD1 | TRBJ1-4 | TRBV23-1 | - | TGCGCCAGCAGTCAATCGGGGACAGGGGGTAATGAAAAACTGTTTTTT | CASSQSGTGGNEKLFF
17 | - | TRBJ1-1 | TRBV6-2/TRBV6-3 | many | TGTGCCAGCAGTTACCCCACTCTTCAGGGGAAGTGGACTGAAGCTTTCTTT | CASSYPTLQGKWTEAFF
14 | - | TRBJ2-1 | TRBV9 | - | TGTGCCAGCAGCGCCTCTGAGGCGGGGACCAAACTTTTCTTC | CASSASEAGTKLFF
12 | - | TRBJ2-7 | TRBV10-3 | - | TGTGCCATCCGAACAGGCGGGGACGAGCAGTACTTC | CAIRTGGDEQYF
18 | - | TRBJ2-7 | TRBV18 | - | TGTGCCAGCTCACCTTCTGACGCCCACTGGGGTCCTAGCCACGAGCAGTACTTC | CASSPSDAHWGPSHEQYF
13 | - | TRBJ1-3 | TRBV14 | - | TGTGCCAGCAGCCACCAGTTTGGAAACACCATATATTTT | CASSHQFGNTIYF
15 | - | TRBJ1-4 | TRBV7-7 | - | TGTGCCAGCAGCCCAGGGGTGTCAACTAATGAAAAACTGTTTTTT | CASSPGVSTNEKLFF
14 | TRBD1 | TRBJ1-3 | TRBV15 | - | TGTGCCACCAGCAGGACAGGGGGTGGAAACACCATATATTTT | CATSRTGGGNTIYF
14 | - | TRBJ1-1 | TRBV6-1 | few | TGTGCCAGCAGTGAACAGGGTGGTAACACTGAAGCTTTCTTT | CASSEQGGNTEAFF
14 | - | TRBJ1-1 | TRBV7-3 | - | TGTGCCAGCAGCTCGGTGGGGGGAAACACTGAAGCTTTCTTT | CASSSVGGNTEAFF
17 | TRBD1 | TRBJ1-4 | TRBV7-8 | - | TGTGCCAGCAGCTCCGGACAGGGGGCGCCAACTAATGAAAAACTGTTTTTT | CASSSGQGAPTNEKLFF
14 | - | TRBJ1-5 | TRBV23-1 | medium-sized | TGCGCCAGCAGTCAGGCTTATAGCAATCAGCCCCAGCATTTT | CASSQAYSNQPQHF
15 | - | TRBJ2-5 | TRBV6-5 | - | TGTGCCAGCAGAGAGACAGCCGCTCGGGGGGAGACCCAGTACTTC | CASRETAARGETQYF
12 | - | TRBJ2-5 | TRBV27 | - | TGTGCCAGCAGTTTGGTGGGAGGGACCCAGTACTTC | CASSLVGGTQYF
18 | TRBD1 | TRBJ2-2 | TRBV27 | - | TGTGCCAGCAGTTCAAAGCCAACAGGGGGCTCAATCTCCGGGGAGCTGTTTTTT | CASSSKPTGGSISGELFF
14 | - | TRBJ2-7 | TRBV28 | few | TGTGCCAGCAGGTTCCTGCAAGGGGACAACGAGCAGTACTTC | CASRFLQGDNEQYF
14 | - | TRBJ2-3 | TRBV29-1 | - | TGCAGCGTTGAGGGTAGCAAGGTTGCAGATACGCAGTATTTT | CSVEGSKVADTQYF